Each of the 21 T cell receptor beta chains below was sequenced from the same sample in a study of CXCR3-negative and CXCR3-positive naive CD8 T cells. Study-wide points: More hydrophobic TRB CDR3s were found in CXCR3-positive naive cells than in CXCR3-negative naive cells.

5' RACE that incorporated UMI labels was used to prepare the TRB cDNA libraries. TCRdb reprocessed the 5' RACE reads and keeps a single row for each CDR3 protein, giving no DNA. This sample's table reports about 110,000 distinct CDR3 sequences. Their cognate antigens are unknown. Sample: naive CXCR3+ CD8+ T cells from blood. The subset is: CD45RO-CCR7+CD27+CD95- naive CD8+ T cells expressing CXCR3 (TNR3+). These receptors were taken from a human donor in good health. Some clones in this sample may be carry-over from other donors' samples.

This sequence joins TRBV5-4 and TRBJ2-1; TCRdb's D call, TRBD1, is unchecked because there is no DNA. Germline CDR1 SGHNT, CDR2 YYREEE (reference sequence). The CDR3 has 16 amino acids. CDR3 sequence: CASSPQVGVSYNEQFF.

This rearrangement joins TRBV7-8 to TRBJ2-3; TCRdb proposes TRBD2, but this gene call is untestable without DNA. The CDR3 is 17 residues long. Germline V lookup: CDR1 SGHVS, CDR2 FQNEAQ. The CDR3 loop reads CASSLDPSGGATDTQYF.

The rearrangement uses TRBV6-6 and TRBJ1-1. Looked up from germline, CDR1 is MNHNY and CDR2 is SVGAGI (reference sequence). The length of the CDR3 is 15 residues. The CDR3: CASSYSAGGGTEAFF.

The V gene is TRBV29-1, the J gene TRBJ2-7. The CDR3 is 14 residues long. The V gene's germline CDR1 is SQVTM and CDR2 ANQGSEA. CDR3: CSVEGVDGTYEQYF.

The chain recombines TRBV24-1 with TRBJ2-3; with no DNA, the TCRdb D assignment of TRBD1 cannot be verified. This CDR3 is built from 17 residues. The germline CDR1 and CDR2 sequences are KGHDR and SFDVKD. CDR3 sequence: CATSDLTPGQGADTQYF.

V usage is TRBV5-4 and J usage is TRBJ2-7; TCRdb reports TRBD2, a call that lacks DNA to check it against. There are 16 residues in the CDR3. Germline CDR1 reads SGHNT; CDR2 reads YYREEE (reference sequence). CDR3 region: CASSLGGLAGTYEQYF.

The chain has TRBV4-3 and TRBJ2-5; the TCRdb D gene call, TRBD2, has no DNA to confirm it. The germline V gene encodes CDR1 LGHNA and CDR2 YSLEER. The CDR3 is 16 amino acids. The CDR3 spells CASSQEGEAGDETQYF.

The V call is TRBV19, the J call TRBJ2-7; TCRdb indicates TRBD1, and absent DNA this call remains unverified. The CDR3 covers 13 residues. Germline V gene sequence: CDR1 LNHDA, CDR2 SQIVND (reference sequence). The CDR3 loop is CASSTGHLFGQYF.

The genes are TRBV3-1 and TRBJ2-1; as DNA is missing, the TRBD2 call by TCRdb cannot be tested. This CDR3 has 18 amino acids. Per germline, CDR1 LGHDT and CDR2 YNNKEL (reference sequence). The CDR3 here is CASSQDNPAGGTYNEQFF.

This sequence joins TRBV7-9 and TRBJ2-7; TCRdb's D call of TRBD1 is untestable without DNA. The CDR3 consists of 15 residues. Germline assignment: CDR1 SEHNR and CDR2 FQNEAQ (reference sequence). The CDR3 sequence: CASSFLPGTSYEQYF.

The V call is TRBV14, the J call TRBJ2-5; TCRdb's D call, TRBD2, is unchecked because there is no DNA. Per germline, CDR1 SGHDN and CDR2 FVKESK. The CDR3 extends over 13 amino acids. CDR3 loop: CASSWTNQETQYF.

This chain joins TRBV28 and TRBJ2-1; the TRBD2 assignment by TCRdb is unverifiable without DNA. The V gene's germline CDR1 is MDHEN and CDR2 SYDVKM. This CDR3 is built from 16 residues. The CDR3 loop reads CASSALAGGPGNEQFF.

The CDR3 loop reads CASSYRDIRQETQYF. This chain links TRBV6-2 or TRBV6-3 with TRBJ2-5; the D gene TCRdb calls, TRBD1, cannot be checked with no DNA. The CDR3 sequence is 15 residues long. The V gene's germline CDR1 is MNHEY and CDR2 SVGEGT.

V and J are TRBV5-4 and TRBJ2-4. Germline V gives CDR1 SGHNT, CDR2 YYREEE (reference sequence). CDR3 length: 17 residues. This chain's CDR3 is CASSSTLTPAAKNIQYF.

The chain recombines TRBV29-1 with TRBJ1-2; TCRdb reports TRBD1, a call that lacks DNA to check it against. Germline V CDR1 and CDR2: SQVTM, ANQGSEA. CDR3 length equals 14 residues. Here the CDR3 reads CSVEPPGQVYGYTF.

The chain is built from TRBV13 and TRBJ2-7; TCRdb outputs TRBD2, but without DNA this stays unchecked. Germline V gene sequence: CDR1 PRHDT, CDR2 FYEKMQ (reference sequence). There are 13 residues in the CDR3. CDR3 loop: CASSGTSLGEQYF.

The chain couples TRBV29-1 to TRBJ2-2. CDR3 length: 12 residues. CDR1 SQVTM and CDR2 ANQGSEA come from the germline V gene. CDR3 residues: CSVQWDSGELFF.

The genes are TRBV14 and TRBJ2-1; the TCRdb call, TRBD1, lacks DNA for checking. The CDR3 sequence is 16 residues long. The germline V gene has CDR1 SGHDN and CDR2 FVKESK. The CDR3 is CASSQFLTGGDNEQFF.

CDR3 sequence reads: CASSFSDGYEQYF. The chain joins TRBV28 to TRBJ2-7. From germline, CDR1 is MDHEN and CDR2 SYDVKM. The CDR3 has 13 residues. Looking up the rest from reference TRBV28 and TRBJ2-7 gives the full variable domain: DVKVTQSSRYLVKRTGEKVFLECVQDMDHENMFWYRQDPGLGLRLIYFSYDVKMKEKGDIPEGYSVSREKKERFSLILESASTNQTSMYLCASSFSDGYEQYFGPGTRLTVT.

The chain has TRBV9 and TRBJ1-1; TCRdb's assignment of TRBD1 cannot be checked, as there is no DNA. The germline gives CDR1 SGDLS, CDR2 YYNGEE. CDR3 length: 16 residues. The CDR3: CASSGGLSTGHTEAFF.

The chain employs TRBV12-3 or TRBV12-4 and TRBJ2-1; with no DNA, the TCRdb D assignment of TRBD2 cannot be verified. The CDR3 consists of 14 residues. CDR3 loop: CATSAGAGYNEQFF.